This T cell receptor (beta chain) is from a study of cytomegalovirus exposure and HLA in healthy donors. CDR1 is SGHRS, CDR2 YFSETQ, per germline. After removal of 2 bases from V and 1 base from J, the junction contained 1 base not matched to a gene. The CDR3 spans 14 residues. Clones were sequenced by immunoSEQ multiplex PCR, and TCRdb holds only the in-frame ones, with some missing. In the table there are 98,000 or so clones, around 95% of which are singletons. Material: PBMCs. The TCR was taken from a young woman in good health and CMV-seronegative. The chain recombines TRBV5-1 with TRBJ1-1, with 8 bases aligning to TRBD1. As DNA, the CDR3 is TGCGCCAGCAGCTTTCAGGGGGCGAACACTGAAGCTTTCTTT. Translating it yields CASSFQGANTEAFF. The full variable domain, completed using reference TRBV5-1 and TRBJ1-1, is KAGVTQTPRYLIKTRGQQVTLSCSPISGHRSVSWYQQTPGQGLQFLFEYFSETQRNKGNFPGRFSGRQFSNSRSEMNVSTLELGDSALYLCASSFQGANTEAFFGQGTRLTVV.